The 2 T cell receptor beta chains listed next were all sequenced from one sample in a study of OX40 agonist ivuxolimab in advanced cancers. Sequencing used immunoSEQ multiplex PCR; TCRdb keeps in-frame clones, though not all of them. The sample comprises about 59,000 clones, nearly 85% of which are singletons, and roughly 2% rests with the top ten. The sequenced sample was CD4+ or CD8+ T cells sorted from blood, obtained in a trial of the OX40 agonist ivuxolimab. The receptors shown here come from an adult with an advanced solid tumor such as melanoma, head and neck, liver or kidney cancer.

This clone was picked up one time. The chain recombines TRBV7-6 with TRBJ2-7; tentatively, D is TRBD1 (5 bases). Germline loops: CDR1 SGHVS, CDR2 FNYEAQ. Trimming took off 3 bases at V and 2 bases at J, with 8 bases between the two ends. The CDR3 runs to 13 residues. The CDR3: CASSLDTAYEQYF. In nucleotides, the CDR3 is TGTGCCAGCAGCTTGGACACCGCCTACGAGCAGTACTTC.

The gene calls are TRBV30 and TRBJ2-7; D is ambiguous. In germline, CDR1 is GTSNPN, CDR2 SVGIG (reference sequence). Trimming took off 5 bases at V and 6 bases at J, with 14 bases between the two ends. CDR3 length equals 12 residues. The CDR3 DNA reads TGTGCCTGGGGCCGGGCGCTGGGCGAGCAGTACTTC. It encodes CAWGRALGEQYF.